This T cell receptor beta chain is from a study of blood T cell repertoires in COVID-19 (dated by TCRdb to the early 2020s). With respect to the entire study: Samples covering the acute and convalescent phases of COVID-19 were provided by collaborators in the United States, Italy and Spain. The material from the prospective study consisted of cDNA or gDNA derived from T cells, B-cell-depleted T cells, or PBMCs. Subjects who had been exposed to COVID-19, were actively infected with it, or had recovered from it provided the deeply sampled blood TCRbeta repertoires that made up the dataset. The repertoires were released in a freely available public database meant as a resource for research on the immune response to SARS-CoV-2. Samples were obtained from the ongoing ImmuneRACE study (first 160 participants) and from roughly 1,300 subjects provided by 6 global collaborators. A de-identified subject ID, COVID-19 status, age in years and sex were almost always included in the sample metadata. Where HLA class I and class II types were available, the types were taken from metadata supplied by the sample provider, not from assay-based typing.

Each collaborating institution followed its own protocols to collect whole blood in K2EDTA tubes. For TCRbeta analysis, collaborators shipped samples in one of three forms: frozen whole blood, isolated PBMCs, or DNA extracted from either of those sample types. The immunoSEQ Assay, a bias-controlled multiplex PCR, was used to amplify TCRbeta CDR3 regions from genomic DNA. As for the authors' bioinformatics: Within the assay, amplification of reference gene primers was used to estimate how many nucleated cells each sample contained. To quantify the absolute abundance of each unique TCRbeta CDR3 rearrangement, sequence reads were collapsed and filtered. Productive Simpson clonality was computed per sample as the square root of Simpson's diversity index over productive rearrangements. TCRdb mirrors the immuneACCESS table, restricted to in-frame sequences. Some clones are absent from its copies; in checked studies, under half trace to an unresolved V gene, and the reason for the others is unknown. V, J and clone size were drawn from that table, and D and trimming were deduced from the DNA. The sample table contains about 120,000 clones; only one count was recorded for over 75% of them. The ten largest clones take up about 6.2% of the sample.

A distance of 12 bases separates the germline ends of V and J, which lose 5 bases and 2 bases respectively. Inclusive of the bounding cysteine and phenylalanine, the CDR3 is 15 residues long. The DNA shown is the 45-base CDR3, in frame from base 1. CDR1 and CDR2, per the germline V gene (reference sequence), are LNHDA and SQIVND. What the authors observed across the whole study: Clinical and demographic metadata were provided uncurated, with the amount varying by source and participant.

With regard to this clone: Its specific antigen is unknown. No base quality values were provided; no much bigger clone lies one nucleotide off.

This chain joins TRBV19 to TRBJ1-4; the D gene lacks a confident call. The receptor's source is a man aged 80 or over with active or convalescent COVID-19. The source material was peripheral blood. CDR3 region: CASSYGGNTNEKLFF. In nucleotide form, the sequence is TGTGCCAGTAGTTATGGAGGGAATACTAATGAAAAACTGTTTTTT.